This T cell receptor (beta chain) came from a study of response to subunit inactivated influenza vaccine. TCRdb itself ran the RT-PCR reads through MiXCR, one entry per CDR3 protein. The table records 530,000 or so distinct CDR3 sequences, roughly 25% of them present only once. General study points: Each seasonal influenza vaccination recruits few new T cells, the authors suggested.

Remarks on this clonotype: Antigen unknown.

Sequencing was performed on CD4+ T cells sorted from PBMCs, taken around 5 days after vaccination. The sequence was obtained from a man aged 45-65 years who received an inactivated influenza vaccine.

This CDR3 is CASSLSSGRLNEQFF. Here the CDR3 DNA reads TGTGCCAGCAGTTTATCTAGCGGGAGGTTAAATGAGCAGTTCTTC. This chain connects TRBV12-3 or TRBV12-4 to TRBJ2-1, with 11 bases matching TRBD2. The CDR3 consists of 15 residues. Trimming took 2 bases from V and 7 from J; bases not matched to a gene: 4.